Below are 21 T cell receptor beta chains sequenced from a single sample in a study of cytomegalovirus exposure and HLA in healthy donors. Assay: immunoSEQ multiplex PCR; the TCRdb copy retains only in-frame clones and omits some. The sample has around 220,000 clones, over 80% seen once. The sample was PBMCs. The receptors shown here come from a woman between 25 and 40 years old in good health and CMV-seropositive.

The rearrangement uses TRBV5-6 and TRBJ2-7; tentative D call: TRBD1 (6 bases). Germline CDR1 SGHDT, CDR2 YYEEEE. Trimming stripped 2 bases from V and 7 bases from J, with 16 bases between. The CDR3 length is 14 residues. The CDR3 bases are TGTGCCAGCAGCTTCGGGCAGGGGTTTTATGAGCAGTACTTC. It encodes CASSFGQGFYEQYF.

CDR3 in DNA: TGTGCCAGCAGTGAAGTTGTGCAGTTCTTC. Encoded protein: CASSEVVQFF. This sequence joins TRBV2 and TRBJ2-1; D is ambiguous. V was clipped by 1 base and J by 12 bases, with 4 bases between them. This CDR3 comprises 10 residues. Looked up from germline, CDR1 is SNHLY and CDR2 is FYNNEI.

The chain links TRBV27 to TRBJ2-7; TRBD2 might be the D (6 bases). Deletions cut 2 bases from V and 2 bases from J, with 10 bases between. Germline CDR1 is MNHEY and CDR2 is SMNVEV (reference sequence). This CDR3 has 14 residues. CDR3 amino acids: CASSLRAGTYEQYF. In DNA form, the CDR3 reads TGTGCCAGCAGTTTACGAGCGGGTACCTACGAGCAGTACTTC.

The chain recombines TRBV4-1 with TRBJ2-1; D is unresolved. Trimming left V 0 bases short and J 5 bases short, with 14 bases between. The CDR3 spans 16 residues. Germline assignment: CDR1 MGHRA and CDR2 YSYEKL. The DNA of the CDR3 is TGCGCCAGCAGCCAAGATGACCCACGGCAAGACAATGAGCAGTTCTTC. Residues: CASSQDDPRQDNEQFF.

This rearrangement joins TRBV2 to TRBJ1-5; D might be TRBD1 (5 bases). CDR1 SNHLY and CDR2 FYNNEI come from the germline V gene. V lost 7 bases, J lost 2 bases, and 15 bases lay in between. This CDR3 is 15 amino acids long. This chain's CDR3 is CASMEGAPGNQPQHF. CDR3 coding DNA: TGTGCCAGCATGGAAGGGGCGCCGGGCAATCAGCCCCAGCATTTT.

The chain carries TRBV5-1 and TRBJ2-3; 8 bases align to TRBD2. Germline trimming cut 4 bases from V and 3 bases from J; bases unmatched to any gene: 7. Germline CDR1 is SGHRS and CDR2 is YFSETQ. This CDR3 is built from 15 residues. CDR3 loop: CASSLQTSGTDTQYF. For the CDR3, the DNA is TGCGCCAGCAGCCTCCAAACTAGCGGTACAGATACGCAGTATTTT.

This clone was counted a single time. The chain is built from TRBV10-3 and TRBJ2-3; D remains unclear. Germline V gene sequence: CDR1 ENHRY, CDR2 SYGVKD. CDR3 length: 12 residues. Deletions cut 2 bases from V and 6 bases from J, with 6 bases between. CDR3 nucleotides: TGTGCCATCAGTGAGACCATGGATACGCAGTATTTT. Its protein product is CAISETMDTQYF.

The DNA for the CDR3 is TGCGCCAGCAGCCAAACTGGGGCAAAAAATCAGCCCCAGCATTTT. Translated: CASSQTGAKNQPQHF. The rearrangement links TRBV5-1 to TRBJ1-5; tentative D call: TRBD1 (5 bases). Trimming cost V 4 bases and J 4 bases, with 15 bases left between them. CDR1 is SGHRS, CDR2 YFSETQ, per germline. The CDR3 loop spans 15 amino acids.

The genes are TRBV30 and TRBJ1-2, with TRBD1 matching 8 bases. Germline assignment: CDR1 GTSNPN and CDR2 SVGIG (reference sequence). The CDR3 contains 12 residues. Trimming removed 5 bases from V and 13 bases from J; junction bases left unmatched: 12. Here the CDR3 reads CAWATGERHSTF. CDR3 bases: TGTGCCTGGGCGACAGGGGAAAGGCATAGCACCTTC.

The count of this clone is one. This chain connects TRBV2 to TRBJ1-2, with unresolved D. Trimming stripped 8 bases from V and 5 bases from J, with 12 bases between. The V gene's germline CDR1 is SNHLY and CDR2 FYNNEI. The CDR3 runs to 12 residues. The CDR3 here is CASREGGYGYTF. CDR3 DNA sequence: TGTGCCAGCCGAGAGGGAGGTTATGGCTACACCTTC.

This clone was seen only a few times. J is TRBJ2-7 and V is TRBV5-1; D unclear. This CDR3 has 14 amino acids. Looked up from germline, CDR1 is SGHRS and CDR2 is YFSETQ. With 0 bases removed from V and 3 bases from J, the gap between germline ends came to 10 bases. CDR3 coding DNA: TGCGCCAGCAGCTTGGGCTTCGGATTCTACGAGCAGTACTTC. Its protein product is CASSLGFGFYEQYF. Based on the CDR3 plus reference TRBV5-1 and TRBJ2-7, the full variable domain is KAGVTQTPRYLIKTRGQQVTLSCSPISGHRSVSWYQQTPGQGLQFLFEYFSETQRNKGNFPGRFSGRQFSNSRSEMNVSTLELGDSALYLCASSLGFGFYEQYFGPGTRLTVT.

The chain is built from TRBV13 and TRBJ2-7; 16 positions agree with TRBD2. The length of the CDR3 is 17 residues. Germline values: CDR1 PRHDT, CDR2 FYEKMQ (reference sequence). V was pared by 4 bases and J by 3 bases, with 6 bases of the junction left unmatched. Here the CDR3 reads CASSSGTSGGAGYEQYF. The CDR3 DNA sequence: TGTGCCAGCAGCTCCGGGACTAGCGGGGGGGCCGGCTACGAGCAGTACTTC.

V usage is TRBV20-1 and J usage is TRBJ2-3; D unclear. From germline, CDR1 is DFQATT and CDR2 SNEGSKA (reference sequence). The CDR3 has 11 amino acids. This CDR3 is CSVSEADTQYF. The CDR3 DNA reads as TGCAGCGTTTCTGAGGCGGATACGCAGTATTTT.

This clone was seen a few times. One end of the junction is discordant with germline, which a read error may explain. This CDR3 is CASSPNTRNQPQHF. The CDR3 nucleotides read TGTGCCAGCAGTCCGAATACCCGCAACCAGCCCCAGCATTTT. The V and J genes are TRBV27 and TRBJ1-5, with no clear D. Germline values: CDR1 MNHEY, CDR2 SMNVEV (reference sequence). This CDR3 spans 14 amino acids.

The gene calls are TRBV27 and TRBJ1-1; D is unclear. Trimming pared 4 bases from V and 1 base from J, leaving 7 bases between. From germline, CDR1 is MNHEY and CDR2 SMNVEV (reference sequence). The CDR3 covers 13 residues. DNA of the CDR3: TGTGCCAGCAGTTCCTCGACGAACACTGAAGCTTTCTTT. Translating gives CASSSSTNTEAFF.

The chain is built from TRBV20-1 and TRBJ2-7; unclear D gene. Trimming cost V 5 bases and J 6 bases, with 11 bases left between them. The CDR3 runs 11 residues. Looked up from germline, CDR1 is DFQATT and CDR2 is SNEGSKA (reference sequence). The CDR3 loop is CSAPKMGEQYF. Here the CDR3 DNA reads TGCAGTGCTCCCAAAATGGGCGAGCAGTACTTC.

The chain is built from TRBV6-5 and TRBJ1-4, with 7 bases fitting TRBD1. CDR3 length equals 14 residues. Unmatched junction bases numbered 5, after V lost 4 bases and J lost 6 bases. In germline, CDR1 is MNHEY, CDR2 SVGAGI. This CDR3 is CASSSETGHEKLFF. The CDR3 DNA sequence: TGTGCCAGCAGTTCCGAGACAGGGCATGAAAAACTGTTTTTT.

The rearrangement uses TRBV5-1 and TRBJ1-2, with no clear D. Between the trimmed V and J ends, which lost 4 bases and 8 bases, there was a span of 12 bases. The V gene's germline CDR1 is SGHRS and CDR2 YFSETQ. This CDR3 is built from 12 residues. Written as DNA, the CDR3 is TGCGCCAGCAGCCACGAAGGCGTCGGCTACACCTTC. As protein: CASSHEGVGYTF.

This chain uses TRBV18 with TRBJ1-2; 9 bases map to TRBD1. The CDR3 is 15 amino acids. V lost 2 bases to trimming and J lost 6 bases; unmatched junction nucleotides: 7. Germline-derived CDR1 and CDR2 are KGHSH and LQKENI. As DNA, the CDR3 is TGTGCCAGCTCACCATCCCGGGACAGGGTCGATGGCTACACCTTC. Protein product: CASSPSRDRVDGYTF.

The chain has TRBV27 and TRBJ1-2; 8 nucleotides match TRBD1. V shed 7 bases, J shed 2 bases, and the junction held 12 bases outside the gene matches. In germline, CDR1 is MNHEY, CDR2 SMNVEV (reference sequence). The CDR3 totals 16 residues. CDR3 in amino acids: CASTYRGGKTNYGYTF. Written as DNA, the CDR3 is TGTGCCAGCACCTACAGGGGGGGCAAGACCAACTATGGCTACACCTTC.

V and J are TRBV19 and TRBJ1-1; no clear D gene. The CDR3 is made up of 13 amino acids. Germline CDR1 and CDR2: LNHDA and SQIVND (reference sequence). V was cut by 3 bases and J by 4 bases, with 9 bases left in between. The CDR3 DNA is TGTGCCAGTAGTATGAAGGTCCGCACTGAAGCTTTCTTT. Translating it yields CASSMKVRTEAFF.